This T cell receptor (beta chain) was recovered during a study of lymphopenia after photon versus proton radiotherapy. Study-wide points: Relative stability marked proton patients; photon patients lost diversity and naive cells.

Germline assignment: CDR1 SNHLY and CDR2 FYNNEI. This CDR3 region has 14 residues. V shed 4 bases and J shed 4 bases, with 12 bases lying between them. About this clone itself: Its antigen is as yet unknown.

The table came from immunoSEQ multiplex PCR; TCRdb's copy has only in-frame clones and leaves some out. The sample contains about 16,000 clones, 86% of which appear only once. The chain combines TRBV2 with TRBJ2-3; no reliable D call. The TCR originated in a man in his 70s with pancreatic cancer. The source material was peripheral blood, sampled from a patient treated with proton-based radiotherapy. The CDR3 sequence: CASSGTVVPDTQYF. The CDR3 region has the DNA TGTGCCAGCAGTGGGACCGTTGTTCCAGATACGCAGTATTTT.